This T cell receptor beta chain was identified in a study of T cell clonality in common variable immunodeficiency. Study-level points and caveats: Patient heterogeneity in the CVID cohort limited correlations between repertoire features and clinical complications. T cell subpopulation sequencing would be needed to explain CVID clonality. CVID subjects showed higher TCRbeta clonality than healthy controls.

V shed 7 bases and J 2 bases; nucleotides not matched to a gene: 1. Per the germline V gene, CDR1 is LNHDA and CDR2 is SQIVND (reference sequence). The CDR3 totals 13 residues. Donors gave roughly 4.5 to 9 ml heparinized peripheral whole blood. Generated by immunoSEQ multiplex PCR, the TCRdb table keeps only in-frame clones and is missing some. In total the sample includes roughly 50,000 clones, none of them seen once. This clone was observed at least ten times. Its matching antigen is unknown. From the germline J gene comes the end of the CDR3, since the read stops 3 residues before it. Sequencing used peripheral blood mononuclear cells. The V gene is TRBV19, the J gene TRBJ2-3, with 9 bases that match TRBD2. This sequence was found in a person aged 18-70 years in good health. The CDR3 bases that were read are TGTGCCAGTACTAGCGGGAACACAGATACG. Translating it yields CASTSGNTDT. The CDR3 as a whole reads CASTSGNTDTQYF.